The rows below give T cell receptor beta chains drawn from one sample of a study of PD-1 blockade in classical Hodgkin lymphoma. Assay: immunoSEQ multiplex PCR; the TCRdb copy retains only in-frame clones and omits some. The data contain 40,000 to 45,000 clones, around 80% of them singletons. This sample comprised peripheral blood mononuclear cells (PBMCs), obtained at baseline. The receptors shown here come from a human donor with classical Hodgkin lymphoma. Both conserved end residues are part of each CDR3. Fields, in order: D gene, V gene, J gene, clone size, CDR3 length, CDR3 protein, CDR3 DNA. D genes are given only for firm matches. Not all rows give a size; the values are once, few, many and, for expanded clones, a class.

D: .
V: TRBV9
J: TRBJ2-3
size: once
length: 13
CDR3: CASSVLTADTQYF
DNA: TGTGCCAGCAGCGTTTTGACAGCAGATACGCAGTATTTT

D: .
V: TRBV30
J: TRBJ1-6
size: .
length: 15
CDR3: CAWKFGSSYNSPLHF
DNA: TGTGCCTGGAAGTTTGGGAGCTCCTATAATTCACCCCTCCACTTT

D: TRBD2
V: TRBV7-2
J: TRBJ2-5
size: once
length: 14
CDR3: CASSYQRGRETQYF
DNA: TGTGCCAGCAGCTACCAGCGGGGGAGAGAGACCCAGTACTTC

D: TRBD2
V: TRBV7-2
J: TRBJ2-7
size: .
length: 16
CDR3: CASSVASGGATHEQYF
DNA: TGTGCCAGCAGCGTAGCTAGCGGGGGGGCCACCCACGAGCAGTACTTC

D: .
V: TRBV10-3
J: TRBJ2-6
size: once
length: 18
CDR3: CAISETALYFSGANVLTF
DNA: TGTGCCATCAGTGAGACAGCCCTATATTTCTCTGGGGCCAACGTCCTGACTTTC

D: .
V: TRBV7-9
J: TRBJ2-2
size: .
length: 15
CDR3: CASSLGISMAGELFF
DNA: TGTGCCAGCAGCTTAGGGATCTCGATGGCCGGGGAGCTGTTTTTT

D: .
V: TRBV11-2
J: TRBJ1-1
size: .
length: 18
CDR3: CASSLWIGRLSSGTEAFF
DNA: TGTGCCAGCAGCTTATGGATTGGCCGTCTTTCGTCGGGCACTGAAGCTTTCTTT

D: .
V: TRBV5-3
J: TRBJ1-5
size: .
length: 17
CDR3: CARSTPGGGGSNQPQHF
DNA: TGTGCCAGAAGCACCCCGGGGGGGGGCGGGAGCAATCAGCCCCAGCATTTT

D: .
V: TRBV5-6
J: TRBJ2-3
size: .
length: 14
CDR3: CASSLWGPTDTQYF
DNA: TGTGCCAGCAGCTTGTGGGGGCCCACAGATACGCAGTATTTT

D: TRBD1
V: TRBV2
J: TRBJ1-6
size: .
length: 16
CDR3: CASSGAPGQNNSPLHF
DNA: TGTGCCAGCAGTGGTGCCCCGGGACAGAATAATTCACCCCTCCACTTT

D: .
V: TRBV21-1
J: TRBJ2-2
size: .
length: 18
CDR3: CASSKALLAGKNTGELFF
DNA: TGTGCCAGCAGCAAAGCGCTGCTAGCGGGGAAGAACACCGGGGAGCTGTTTTTT

D: .
V: TRBV7-8
J: TRBJ2-7
size: few
length: 17
CDR3: CASSHDGPTLNPYEQYF
DNA: TGTGCCAGCAGTCACGACGGACCAACATTGAACCCCTACGAGCAGTACTTC

D: .
V: TRBV4-1
J: TRBJ2-7
size: once
length: 14
CDR3: CASSQPMTIYEQYF
DNA: TGCGCCAGCAGCCAACCGATGACCATCTACGAGCAGTACTTC

D: .
V: TRBV6-6
J: TRBJ1-1
size: few
length: 14
CDR3: CASSYFAGNTEAFF
DNA: TGTGCCAGCAGTTACTTCGCAGGGAACACTGAAGCTTTCTTT

D: TRBD1
V: TRBV4-1
J: TRBJ2-7
size: once
length: 16
CDR3: CASSQGWTGKNYEQYF
DNA: TGCGCCAGCAGCCAAGGGTGGACAGGGAAGAACTACGAGCAGTACTTC

D: TRBD1
V: TRBV5-1
J: TRBJ2-7
size: .
length: 15
CDR3: CASSLEGQGINEQYF
DNA: TGCGCCAGCAGCTTGGAGGGACAGGGAATTAACGAGCAGTACTTC

D: TRBD1
V: TRBV4-2
J: TRBJ2-2
size: .
length: 15
CDR3: CASSPRQGGAGELFF
DNA: TGTGCCAGCAGCCCCCGACAGGGGGGAGCCGGGGAGCTGTTTTTT

D: .
V: TRBV2
J: TRBJ1-6
size: .
length: 15
CDR3: CASSNGGDGNSPLHF
DNA: TGTGCCAGCAGTAACGGGGGAGACGGTAATTCACCCCTCCACTTT

D: .
V: TRBV19
J: TRBJ2-3
size: .
length: 14
CDR3: CASSIDTGPDTQYF
DNA: TGTGCCAGTAGTATAGACACAGGGCCAGATACGCAGTATTTT

D: .
V: TRBV18
J: TRBJ2-7
size: .
length: 15
CDR3: CASSPSTGFQNEQYF
DNA: TGTGCCAGCTCACCTTCAACAGGGTTCCAAAACGAGCAGTACTTC

D: TRBD2
V: TRBV7-2
J: TRBJ2-7
size: .
length: 15
CDR3: CASSLGYTSGDEQYF
DNA: TGTGCCAGCAGCTTAGGTTATACTAGCGGGGACGAGCAGTACTTC

D: .
V: TRBV6-5
J: TRBJ2-7
size: few
length: 16
CDR3: CASSWLRGSSSYEQYF
DNA: TGTGCCAGCAGTTGGCTCCGGGGCTCTAGCTCCTACGAGCAGTACTTC

D: .
V: TRBV29-1
J: TRBJ2-2
size: .
length: 15
CDR3: CSVGVGPAGTGELFF
DNA: TGCAGCGTTGGTGTTGGGCCAGCGGGCACCGGGGAGCTGTTTTTT

D: TRBD2
V: TRBV6-5
J: TRBJ2-3
size: .
length: 14
CDR3: CASSPSGGTDTQYF
DNA: TGTGCCAGCAGTCCTAGCGGGGGCACAGATACGCAGTATTTT

D: .
V: TRBV5-5
J: TRBJ1-4
size: .
length: 15
CDR3: CASSLVGSGSEKLFF
DNA: TGTGCCAGCAGCTTGGTAGGTTCGGGGAGTGAAAAACTGTTTTTT

D: .
V: TRBV10-3
J: TRBJ1-1
size: .
length: 16
CDR3: CAISESGRQAHTEAFF
DNA: TGTGCCATCAGTGAGTCGGGCCGACAGGCCCACACTGAAGCTTTCTTT

D: TRBD1
V: TRBV13
J: TRBJ2-7
size: .
length: 16
CDR3: CASSPRATGGADEQYF
DNA: TGTGCCAGCAGCCCACGGGCGACAGGGGGCGCCGACGAGCAGTACTTC

D: .
V: TRBV30
J: TRBJ1-5
size: once
length: 19
CDR3: CAWSVSPTSGGDSNQPQHF
DNA: TGTGCCTGGAGTGTATCTCCTACGTCCGGGGGGGATAGCAATCAGCCCCAGCATTTT

D: .
V: TRBV6-5
J: TRBJ1-1
size: .
length: 15
CDR3: CASSWAGTENTEAFF
DNA: TGTGCCAGCAGTTGGGCAGGGACCGAGAACACTGAAGCTTTCTTT

D: .
V: TRBV10-3
J: TRBJ1-5
size: .
length: 13
CDR3: CAISEDAGQPQHF
DNA: TGTGCCATCAGTGAGGACGCAGGGCAGCCCCAGCATTTT

D: .
V: TRBV27
J: TRBJ2-5
size: .
length: 14
CDR3: CASSLLGGGETQYF
DNA: TGTGCCAGCAGTTTATTAGGGGGAGGAGAGACCCAGTACTTC

D: .
V: TRBV5-1
J: TRBJ1-6
size: .
length: 14
CDR3: CASSLGQNNSPLHF
DNA: TGCGCCAGCAGCTTGGGACAGAATAATTCACCCCTCCACTTT

D: TRBD2
V: TRBV29-1
J: TRBJ2-3
size: once
length: 15
CDR3: CSVESGGGGTDTQYF
DNA: TGCAGCGTTGAAAGTGGGGGCGGGGGGACAGATACGCAGTATTTT

D: TRBD1
V: TRBV4-3
J: TRBJ2-7
size: .
length: 14
CDR3: CASSAGQGTYEQYF
DNA: TGCGCCAGCAGTGCGGGACAGGGAACCTACGAGCAGTACTTC

D: .
V: TRBV9
J: TRBJ1-1
size: .
length: 13
CDR3: CASSVAPNWEAFF
DNA: TGTGCCAGCAGCGTAGCCCCAAACTGGGAAGCTTTCTTT

D: .
V: TRBV5-1
J: TRBJ1-3
size: .
length: 13
CDR3: CASTPGQGNTIYF
DNA: TGCGCCAGCACCCCCGGCCAAGGGAACACCATATATTTT

D: TRBD2
V: TRBV19
J: TRBJ2-5
size: .
length: 14
CDR3: CASSIGTREETQYF
DNA: TGTGCCAGTAGTATCGGGACTAGGGAAGAGACCCAGTACTTC

D: .
V: TRBV27
J: TRBJ1-1
size: few
length: 12
CDR3: CASSPGGTEAFF
DNA: TGTGCCAGCAGTCCCGGGGGCACTGAAGCTTTCTTT

D: .
V: TRBV28
J: TRBJ2-3
size: .
length: 14
CDR3: CASSSRLFTDTQYF
DNA: TGTGCCAGCAGTTCTAGACTGTTCACAGATACGCAGTATTTT

D: TRBD1
V: TRBV9
J: TRBJ1-2
size: .
length: 14
CDR3: CASSSLQGLNGYTF
DNA: TGTGCCAGCAGCTCATTACAGGGGTTGAATGGCTACACCTTC

D: TRBD1
V: TRBV27
J: TRBJ1-2
size: .
length: 15
CDR3: CASSLSRTGGGGYTF
DNA: TGTGCCAGCAGTTTATCTAGGACAGGGGGCGGTGGCTACACCTTC

D: .
V: TRBV19
J: TRBJ2-3
size: .
length: 15
CDR3: CASSIDPDTTDTQYF
DNA: TGTGCCAGTAGTATAGACCCGGACACCACAGATACGCAGTATTTT

D: .
V: TRBV19
J: TRBJ2-1
size: .
length: 13
CDR3: CASSIVLPNEQFF
DNA: TGTGCCAGTAGTATTGTTCTACCCAATGAGCAGTTCTTC

D: .
V: TRBV6-6
J: TRBJ2-1
size: once
length: 11
CDR3: CASSYSGEQFF
DNA: TGTGCCAGCAGTTACTCAGGGGAGCAGTTCTTC

D: .
V: TRBV6-1
J: TRBJ1-3
size: .
length: 14
CDR3: CASSARGSGNTIYF
DNA: TGTGCCAGCAGTGCCCGCGGCTCTGGAAACACCATATATTTT

D: TRBD1
V: TRBV9
J: TRBJ1-6
size: .
length: 15
CDR3: CASSLDTGENSPLHF
DNA: TGTGCCAGCAGCTTGGACACAGGGGAGAATTCACCCCTCCACTTT

D: .
V: TRBV15
J: TRBJ1-1
size: .
length: 13
CDR3: CATSQGLITEAFF
DNA: TGTGCCACCAGCCAGGGGTTAATAACTGAAGCTTTCTTT